This T cell receptor (beta chain) was sequenced for a study of cytomegalovirus exposure and HLA in healthy donors. Germline CDR1 SGHAT, CDR2 FQDESV (reference sequence). The CDR3 is 13 residues long. Trimming removed 5 bases from V and 5 bases from J; junction bases left unmatched: 3. The PCR contained 60 Vbeta and 13 Jbeta primers. Repertoires were generated with immunoSEQ multiplex PCR, while TCRdb's copy carries only in-frame clones and drops some. The data hold some 150,000 clones, with around 80% observed a single time. The genes are TRBV11-1 and TRBJ2-4; TRBD1 matches 7 bases. This receptor was identified in a woman in her 30s in good health and CMV-seronegative. Sequencing used PBMCs. The CDR3 reads CASSHGTENIQYF. The CDR3 DNA sequence: TGTGCCAGCAGCCACGGGACAGAAAACATTCAGTACTTC. Drawing the rest from reference TRBV11-1 and TRBJ2-4, the complete variable domain is EAEVAQSPRYKITEKSQAVAFWCDPISGHATLYWYRQILGQGPELLVQFQDESVVDDSQLPKDRFSAERLKGVDSTLKIQPAELGDSAMYLCASSHGTENIQYFGAGTRLSVL.